What follows are 6 T cell receptor beta chains derived from one specimen sequenced in a study of beta chain features in type 1 diabetes. Every isolated RNA sample was fully reverse transcribed, so sequencing captured expressed TCRB transcripts. Data came from immunoSEQ multiplex PCR; TCRdb stores just in-frame clones and leaves some out. The sample lists roughly 140,000 clones; more than 9.5% were seen once. Sequencing used central memory CD4+ T cells from blood. These receptors were taken from a man aged 18 to 30 in good health.

This clone was picked up many times. This chain links TRBV28 with TRBJ1-1; D is possibly TRBD1 (6 bases). V was trimmed by 2 bases and J by 1 base, leaving 8 bases between them. Germline V gives CDR1 MDHEN, CDR2 SYDVKM. The CDR3 consists of 14 residues. The CDR3 DNA is TGTGCCAGCAGTTTAATCAGGGGGAACACTGAAGCTTTCTTT. Its protein product is CASSLIRGNTEAFF.

This clone was observed once. The rearrangement joins TRBV15 to TRBJ2-4, with 8 bases that match TRBD1. The CDR3 extends over 18 amino acids. Germline assignment: CDR1 LNHNV and CDR2 YYDKDF (reference sequence). V lost 0 bases to trimming and J lost 2 bases; unmatched junction nucleotides: 9. Here the CDR3 reads CATSRDGAQGATKNIQYF. The CDR3 DNA sequence: TGTGCCACCAGCAGAGATGGGGCGCAGGGGGCAACCAAAAACATTCAGTACTTC.

With regard to this clone: This may be a read error: a much more frequent sequence differs by one nucleotide. J is TRBJ1-5 and V is TRBV23-1; TRBD1 matches at 9 bases. TRBV23-1 is flagged as an ORF with uncertain function. This CDR3 is 18 amino acids long. The ends lost 3 bases at V and 0 bases at J; junction bases unmatched: 9. The CDR3: CASSHLPGTGLSNQPQHF. The CDR3 DNA follows: TGCGCCAGCAGTCATCTACCCGGGACAGGGCTTAGCAATCAGCCCCAGCATTTT.

The rearrangement joins TRBV25-1 to TRBJ1-5; a weak D match, TRBD1 (5 bases). Germline V CDR1 and CDR2: MGHDK, SYGVNS. Trimming took off 0 bases at V and 6 bases at J, with 6 bases between the two ends. This CDR3 has 13 amino acids. CDR3 loop: CASSEYQGQPQHF. CDR3 coding DNA: TGTGCCAGCAGTGAATATCAGGGTCAGCCCCAGCATTTT.

V usage is TRBV27 and J usage is TRBJ2-5; D is uncertain. Germline assignment: CDR1 MNHEY and CDR2 SMNVEV (reference sequence). The V and J ends lost 2 bases and 1 base respectively, with 2 bases between them. The CDR3 contains 12 residues. The CDR3 region is CASSLPQETQYF. CDR3 DNA sequence: TGTGCCAGCAGTTTACCCCAAGAGACCCAGTACTTC.

This clone was seen only a few times. The gene calls are TRBV7-2 and TRBJ2-5; D is undetermined. CDR1 and CDR2 from the germline V gene are SGHTA and FQGNSA. The CDR3 has 13 amino acids. Trimming removed 4 bases from V and 5 bases from J, with 11 bases in between. CDR3 residues: CASSYKIRETQYF. The CDR3 DNA follows: TGTGCCAGCAGCTACAAAATACGGGAGACCCAGTACTTC.